What follows are 20 T cell receptor beta chains derived from one specimen sequenced in a study of patients and donors after allogeneic stem cell transplantation. TCRdb redid the calling of the RT-PCR reads with MiXCR, one entry per CDR3 protein. The table has tens of thousands of distinct CDR3 sequences, roughly 50% seen once. Sample: blood, either unsorted or a sorted T cell fraction (not recorded which). These receptors all come from a human donor who was either an allogeneic HSCT recipient or a stem cell or donor lymphocyte infusion donor (not recorded which). It is not recorded whose cells these are; they may come from a transplant donor.

In this sample, this clonotype turned up a few times. The CDR3 is CASSQAPGKGNQPQHF. The CDR3 DNA follows: TGCGCCAGCAGCCAAGCTCCAGGGAAGGGCAATCAGCCCCAGCATTTT. The chain joins TRBV4-3 to TRBJ1-5, with D tentatively TRBD1 (5 bases). Trimming removed 1 base at V and 2 bases at J, with 12 bases between. The CDR3 runs to 16 residues. CDR1 and CDR2 (germline): LGHNA, YSLEER.

This clonotype was seen many times. The J gene is TRBJ2-1, the V gene TRBV4-3; 13 bases fit TRBD2. The V gene's germline CDR1 is LGHNA and CDR2 YSLEER. J lost 6 bases, V lost 7 bases, and 6 bases had no gene match. This CDR3 region has 15 residues. The CDR3 nucleotides are TGCGCCAGCACTGCCGGGACTAGCGGGACCAATGAGCAGTTCTTC. Translated: CASTAGTSGTNEQFF.

The V call is TRBV27, the J call TRBJ1-5; no clear D. Deletions cut 4 bases from V and 9 bases from J, with 13 bases between. From germline, CDR1 is MNHEY and CDR2 SMNVEV (reference sequence). CDR3 length: 13 residues. The CDR3 spells CASSYDKRSPQHF. CDR3 DNA: TGTGCCAGCAGTTATGACAAGAGGTCGCCCCAGCATTTT.

This clonotype occurred a few times. The genes are TRBV10-3 and TRBJ1-2, with TRBD1 matching over 9 bases. The CDR3 runs 13 residues. Germline V lookup: CDR1 ENHRY, CDR2 SYGVKD. Trimming at V came to 4 bases and at J to 6 bases, leaving 3 bases not matched to a gene. The chain's CDR3 is CAISVGTGNGYTF. CDR3 DNA sequence: TGTGCCATCAGTGTTGGGACAGGGAATGGCTACACCTTC.

V gene TRBV12-3 or TRBV12-4 combines with J gene TRBJ2-3, with TRBD1 identical over 7 bases. This CDR3 spans 16 amino acids. Trimming at V came to 1 base and at J to 8 bases, leaving 12 bases not matched to a gene. CDR3 sequence: CASSLGDRAYVGTQYF. CDR3 DNA sequence: TGTGCCAGCAGTTTAGGAGACAGGGCTTATGTAGGTACGCAGTATTTT.

This clonotype was recorded a few times. This chain joins TRBV2 and TRBJ1-5; D is possibly TRBD1 (6 bases). The CDR3 is 16 residues long. Germline V lookup: CDR1 SNHLY, CDR2 FYNNEI. Deletions cut 6 bases from V and 1 base from J, with 16 bases between. The DNA for the CDR3 is TGTGCCAGCAGCGCCCTGACAGGATACAGCAATCAGCCCCAGCATTTT. It encodes CASSALTGYSNQPQHF.

This clonotype was recorded a few times. The chain uses TRBV7-9 and TRBJ1-1; D gene unclear. Deletions cut 7 bases from V and 1 base from J, with 10 bases between. This CDR3 is 13 amino acids long. Germline V gene sequence: CDR1 SEHNR, CDR2 FQNEAQ (reference sequence). The CDR3 nucleotides read TGTGCCAGCACCCCAATGCGGAACACTGAAGCTTTCTTT. This translates into CASTPMRNTEAFF.

This clonotype has a handful of counts. The chain is built from TRBV27 and TRBJ1-2, with D hard to call. There are 13 residues in the CDR3. Germline V gene data show CDR1 as MNHEY and CDR2 as SMNVEV (reference sequence). V shed 4 bases and J shed 8 bases, with 14 bases lying between them. The CDR3 here is CASSSGGVVGYTF. In DNA, the CDR3 is TGTGCCAGCAGTTCCGGAGGAGTTGTCGGCTACACCTTC.

The chain combines TRBV5-1 with TRBJ1-1; 9 nucleotides match TRBD1. The CDR3 has 18 residues. Germline V gives CDR1 SGHRS, CDR2 YFSETQ. The trim removed 2 bases at V and 3 bases at J, leaving 14 bases unmatched. The CDR3 DNA is TGCGCCAGCAGCTTAGCGCCGGGACAGGGAGGGCAGCACACTGAAGCTTTCTTT. Translating it yields CASSLAPGQGGQHTEAFF. The full variable domain, completed using reference TRBV5-1 and TRBJ1-1, is KAGVTQTPRYLIKTRGQQVTLSCSPISGHRSVSWYQQTPGQGLQFLFEYFSETQRNKGNFPGRFSGRQFSNSRSEMNVSTLELGDSALYLCASSLAPGQGGQHTEAFFGQGTRLTVV.

Only a few counts were recorded for this clonotype. The chain combines TRBV15 with TRBJ1-5; no reliable D call. CDR1 LNHNV and CDR2 YYDKDF come from the germline V gene (reference sequence). The CDR3 runs 16 residues. Trimming removed 1 base from V and 2 bases from J, with 12 bases in between. CDR3 sequence reads: CATSRGSTFGNQPQHF. The CDR3 DNA follows: TGTGCCACCAGCAGAGGATCAACTTTCGGCAATCAGCCCCAGCATTTT.

The genes are TRBV30 and TRBJ1-5, with D perhaps TRBD1 (5 bases). The germline V gene has CDR1 GTSNPN and CDR2 SVGIG (reference sequence). CDR3 length: 13 residues. V was cut by 1 base and J by 3 bases, with 7 bases left in between. CDR3 sequence reads: CAWSGGINQPQHF. Written as DNA, the CDR3 is TGTGCCTGGAGTGGGGGGATCAATCAGCCCCAGCATTTT.

The chain uses TRBV20-1 and TRBJ1-5; no definite D call. Trimming left V 0 bases short and J 6 bases short, with 12 bases between. The CDR3 totals 14 residues. Per germline, CDR1 DFQATT and CDR2 SNEGSKA (reference sequence). CDR3 sequence reads: CSARDGRAAQPQHF. The CDR3 bases are TGCAGTGCTAGAGATGGTCGGGCGGCTCAGCCCCAGCATTTT.

This clonotype was counted between two and nine times. J is TRBJ1-2 and V is TRBV4-3; D uncertain. The CDR3 length is 15 residues. CDR1 and CDR2 (germline): LGHNA, YSLEER. Trimming removed 0 bases at V and 2 bases at J, with 10 bases between. In nucleotides, the CDR3 is TGCGCCAGCAGCCAAGATTATGTGGAGAACTATGGCTACACCTTC. This sequence encodes CASSQDYVENYGYTF.

The gene calls are TRBV5-1 and TRBJ1-4, with 11 bases lining up with TRBD1. The trim removed 0 bases at V and 13 bases at J, leaving 8 bases unmatched. The germline V gene encodes CDR1 SGHRS and CDR2 YFSETQ. The CDR3 consists of 15 residues. The CDR3 nucleotides read TGCGCCAGCAGCTTGGAGGCAGGACAGGGGGCCTTACTGTTTTTT. It encodes CASSLEAGQGALLFF.

The chain carries TRBV27 and TRBJ2-7; tentatively, D is TRBD2 (5 bases). Germline values: CDR1 MNHEY, CDR2 SMNVEV (reference sequence). V was clipped by 10 bases and J by 0 bases, with 16 bases between them. This CDR3 is built from 14 residues. The CDR3 DNA reads TGTGCCACGTCGAGGGAGACGAGCTCCTACGAGCAGTACTTC. Protein sequence: CATSRETSSYEQYF.

This clonotype occurred a few times. This chain connects TRBV12-3 or TRBV12-4 to TRBJ1-5, with D tentatively TRBD1 (5 bases). V was pared by 5 bases and J by 0 bases, with 20 bases between. The CDR3 is 18 amino acids. The CDR3 DNA reads as TGTGCCAGCAGTAGTTCGGGGGTACTACGGAGTAGCAATCAGCCCCAGCATTTT. Protein product: CASSSSGVLRSSNQPQHF.

This clonotype was detected only a few times. CDR3 nucleotide sequence: TGTGCCAGCAGCTTAGATGTAACGCATTCCTATGGCTACACCTTC. This sequence encodes CASSLDVTHSYGYTF. This chain connects TRBV7-9 to TRBJ1-2; D remains unclear. Between the trimmed V and J ends, which lost 1 base and 4 bases, there was a span of 13 bases. CDR1 is SEHNR and CDR2 is FQNEAQ in the germline V gene (reference sequence). The CDR3 has 15 amino acids.

The chain joins TRBV27 to TRBJ1-5; weak D call: TRBD1 (5 bases). The CDR3 contains 16 residues. The germline CDR1 and CDR2 sequences are MNHEY and SMNVEV (reference sequence). V lost 4 bases, J lost 1 base, and 14 bases lay in between. The CDR3 coding sequence is TGTGCCAGCAGTTACAAGGGGCTAGGGAGCAATCAGCCCCAGCATTTT. Its protein product is CASSYKGLGSNQPQHF.

In its sample, this clonotype was seen a few times. The chain employs TRBV2 and TRBJ1-2; tentative D call: TRBD1 (5 bases). The CDR3 has 15 amino acids. Trimming stripped 4 bases from V and 2 bases from J, with 14 bases between. Looked up from germline, CDR1 is SNHLY and CDR2 is FYNNEI. The CDR3 nucleotides read TGTGCCAGCAGTGGCCGACAGATCTTAAACTATGGCTACACCTTC. Translated: CASSGRQILNYGYTF.

The chain is built from TRBV5-1 and TRBJ2-7; 7 nucleotides match TRBD1. This CDR3 is 14 amino acids long. V lost 5 bases and J lost 0; bases outside the gene matches: 5. CDR1 is SGHRS, CDR2 YFSETQ, per germline. The CDR3 is CASRMGDSSYEQYF. The CDR3 DNA sequence: TGCGCCAGCAGGATGGGGGACAGCTCCTACGAGCAGTACTTC.